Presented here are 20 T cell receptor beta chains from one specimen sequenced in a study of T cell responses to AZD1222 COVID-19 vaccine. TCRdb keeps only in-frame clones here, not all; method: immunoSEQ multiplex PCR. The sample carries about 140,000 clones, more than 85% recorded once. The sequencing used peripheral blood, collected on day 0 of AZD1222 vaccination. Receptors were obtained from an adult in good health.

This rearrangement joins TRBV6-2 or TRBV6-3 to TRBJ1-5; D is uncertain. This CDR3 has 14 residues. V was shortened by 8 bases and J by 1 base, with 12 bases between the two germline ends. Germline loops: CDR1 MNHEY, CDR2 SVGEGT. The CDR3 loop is CASRRSGSNQPQHF. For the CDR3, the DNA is TGTGCCAGCCGCCGGTCCGGCAGCAATCAGCCCCAGCATTTT.

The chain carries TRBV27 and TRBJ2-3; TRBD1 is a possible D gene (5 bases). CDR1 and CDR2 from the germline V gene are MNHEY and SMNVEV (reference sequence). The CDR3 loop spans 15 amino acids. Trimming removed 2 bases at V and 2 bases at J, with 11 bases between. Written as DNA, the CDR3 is TGTGCCAGCAGTTTAAATGCAGGGTACACAGATACGCAGTATTTT. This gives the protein CASSLNAGYTDTQYF.

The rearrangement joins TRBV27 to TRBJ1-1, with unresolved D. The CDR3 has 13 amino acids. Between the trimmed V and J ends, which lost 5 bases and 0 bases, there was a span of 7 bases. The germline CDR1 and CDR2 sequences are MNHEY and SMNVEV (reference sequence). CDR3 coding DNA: TGTGCCAGCAGTGTGGCTGTGAACACTGAAGCTTTCTTT. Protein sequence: CASSVAVNTEAFF.

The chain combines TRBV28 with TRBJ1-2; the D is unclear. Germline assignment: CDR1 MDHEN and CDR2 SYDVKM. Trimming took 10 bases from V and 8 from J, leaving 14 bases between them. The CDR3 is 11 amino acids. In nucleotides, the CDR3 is TGTGCCATCCCTGGTGCCCGGGGCTACACCTTC. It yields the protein CAIPGARGYTF.

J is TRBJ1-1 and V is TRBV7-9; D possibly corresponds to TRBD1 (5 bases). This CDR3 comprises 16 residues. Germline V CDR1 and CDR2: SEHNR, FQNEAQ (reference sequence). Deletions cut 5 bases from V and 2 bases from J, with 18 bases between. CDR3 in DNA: TGTGCCAGCAGCCCCTCGGTGGGGGGATTTAACACTGAAGCTTTCTTT. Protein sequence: CASSPSVGGFNTEAFF.

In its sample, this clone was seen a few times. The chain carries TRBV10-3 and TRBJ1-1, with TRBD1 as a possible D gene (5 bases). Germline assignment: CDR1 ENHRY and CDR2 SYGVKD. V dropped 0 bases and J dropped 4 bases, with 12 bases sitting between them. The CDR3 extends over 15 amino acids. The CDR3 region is CAISESRGVGTEAFF. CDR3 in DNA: TGTGCCATCAGTGAGTCGAGAGGGGTTGGCACTGAAGCTTTCTTT.

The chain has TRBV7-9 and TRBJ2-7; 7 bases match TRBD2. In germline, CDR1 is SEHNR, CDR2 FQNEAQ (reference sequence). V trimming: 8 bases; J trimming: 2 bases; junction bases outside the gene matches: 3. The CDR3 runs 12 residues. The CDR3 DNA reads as TGTGCCAGCTCCGGGGGGACCTACGAGCAGTACTTC. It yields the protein CASSGGTYEQYF. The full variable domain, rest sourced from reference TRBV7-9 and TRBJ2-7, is DTGVSQNPRHKITKRGQNVTFRCDPISEHNRLYWYRQTLGQGPEFLTYFQNEAQLEKSRLLSDRFSAERPKGSFSTLEIQRTEQGDSAMYLCASSGGTYEQYFGPGTRLTVT.

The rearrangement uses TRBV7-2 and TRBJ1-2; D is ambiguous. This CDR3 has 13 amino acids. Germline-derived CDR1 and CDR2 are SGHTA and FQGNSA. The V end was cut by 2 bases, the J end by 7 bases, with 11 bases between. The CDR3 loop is CASSLFFMGGYTF. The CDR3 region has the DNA TGTGCCAGCAGCTTATTTTTTATGGGTGGCTACACCTTC. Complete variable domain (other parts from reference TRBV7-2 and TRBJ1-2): GAGVSQSPSNKVTEKGKDVELRCDPISGHTALYWYRQSLGQGLEFLIYFQGNSAPDKSGLPSDRFSAERTGGSVSTLTIQRTQQEDSAVYLCASSLFFMGGYTFGSGTRLTVV.

CDR3 sequence: CASRETGTGYTF. The CDR3 nucleotides are TGTGCCAGCCGAGAGACAGGAACCGGCTACACCTTC. This sequence joins TRBV28 and TRBJ1-2; tentative D call: TRBD1 (6 bases). Per germline, CDR1 MDHEN and CDR2 SYDVKM. The ends were cut back, 8 bases at V and 8 bases at J, with 15 bases in the middle. The CDR3 length is 12 residues.

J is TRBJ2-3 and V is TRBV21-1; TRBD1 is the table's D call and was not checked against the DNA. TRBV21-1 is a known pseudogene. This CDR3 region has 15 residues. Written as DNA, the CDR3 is TGTGCCAGCAGCAGTCGGACAGCTAGCACAGATACGCAGTATTTT. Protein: CASSSRTASTDTQYF.

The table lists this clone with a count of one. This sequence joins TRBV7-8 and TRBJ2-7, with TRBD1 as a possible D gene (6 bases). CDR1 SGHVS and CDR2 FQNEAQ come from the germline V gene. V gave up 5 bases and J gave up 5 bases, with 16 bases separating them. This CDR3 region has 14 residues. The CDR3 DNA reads TGTGCCAGCAGCCCCCCCGGACAGACCAACGAGCAGTACTTC. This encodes CASSPPGQTNEQYF. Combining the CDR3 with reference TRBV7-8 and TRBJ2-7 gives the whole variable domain GAGVSQSPRYKVAKRGQDVALRCDPISGHVSLFWYQQALGQGPEFLTYFQNEAQLDKSGLPSDRFFAERPEGSVSTLKIQRTQQEDSAVYLCASSPPGQTNEQYFGPGTRLTVT.

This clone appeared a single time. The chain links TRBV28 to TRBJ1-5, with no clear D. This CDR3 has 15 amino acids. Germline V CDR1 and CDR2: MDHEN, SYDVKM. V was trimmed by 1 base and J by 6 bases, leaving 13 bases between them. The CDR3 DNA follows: TGTGCCAGCAGTTTATTTGGCAGTCCCATTCAGCCCCAGCATTTT. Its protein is CASSLFGSPIQPQHF.

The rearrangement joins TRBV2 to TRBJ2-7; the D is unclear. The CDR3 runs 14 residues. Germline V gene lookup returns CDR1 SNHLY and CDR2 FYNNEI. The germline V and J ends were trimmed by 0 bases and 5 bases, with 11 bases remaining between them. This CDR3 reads CASSEAYRLHEQYF. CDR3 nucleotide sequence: TGTGCCAGCAGTGAAGCGTATAGGCTTCACGAGCAGTACTTC.

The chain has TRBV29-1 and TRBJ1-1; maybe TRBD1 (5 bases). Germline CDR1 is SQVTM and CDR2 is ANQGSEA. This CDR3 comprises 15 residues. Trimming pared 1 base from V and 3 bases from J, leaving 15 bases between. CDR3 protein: CSVEAGVLQDTEAFF. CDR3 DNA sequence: TGCAGCGTTGAAGCGGGGGTACTACAGGACACTGAAGCTTTCTTT. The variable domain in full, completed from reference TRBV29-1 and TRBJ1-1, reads SAVISQKPSRDICQRGTSLTIQCQVDSQVTMMFWYRQQPGQSLTLIATANQGSEATYESGFVIDKFPISRPNLTFSTLTVSNMSPEDSSIYLCSVEAGVLQDTEAFFGQGTRLTVV.

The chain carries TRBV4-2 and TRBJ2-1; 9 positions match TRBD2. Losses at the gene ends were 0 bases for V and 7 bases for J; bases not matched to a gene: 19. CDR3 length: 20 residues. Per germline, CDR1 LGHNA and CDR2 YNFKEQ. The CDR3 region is CASSQDRGGGRALLGNEQFF. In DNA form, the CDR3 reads TGTGCCAGCAGCCAAGATCGGGGAGGCGGGAGGGCATTATTGGGGAATGAGCAGTTCTTC.

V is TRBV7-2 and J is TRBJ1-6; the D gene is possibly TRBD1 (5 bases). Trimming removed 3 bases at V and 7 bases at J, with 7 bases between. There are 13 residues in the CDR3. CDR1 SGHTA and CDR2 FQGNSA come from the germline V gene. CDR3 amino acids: CASSFYRNSPLHF. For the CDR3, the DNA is TGTGCCAGCAGCTTCTACAGGAATTCACCCCTCCACTTT. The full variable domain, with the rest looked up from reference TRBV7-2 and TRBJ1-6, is GAGVSQSPSNKVTEKGKDVELRCDPISGHTALYWYRQSLGQGLEFLIYFQGNSAPDKSGLPSDRFSAERTGGSVSTLTIQRTQQEDSAVYLCASSFYRNSPLHFGNGTRLTVT.

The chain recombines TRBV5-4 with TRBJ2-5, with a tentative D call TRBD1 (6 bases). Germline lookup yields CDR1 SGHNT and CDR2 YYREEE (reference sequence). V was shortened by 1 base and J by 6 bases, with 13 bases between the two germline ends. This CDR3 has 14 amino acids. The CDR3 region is CASSLISGEKTQYF. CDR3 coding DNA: TGTGCCAGCAGCTTGATTTCAGGGGAAAAGACCCAGTACTTC.

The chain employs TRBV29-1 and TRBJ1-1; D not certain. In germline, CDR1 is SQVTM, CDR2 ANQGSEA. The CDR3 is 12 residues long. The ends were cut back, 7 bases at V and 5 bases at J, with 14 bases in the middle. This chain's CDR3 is CSATQGGTEAFF. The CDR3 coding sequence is TGCAGCGCTACACAAGGAGGTACTGAAGCTTTCTTT.

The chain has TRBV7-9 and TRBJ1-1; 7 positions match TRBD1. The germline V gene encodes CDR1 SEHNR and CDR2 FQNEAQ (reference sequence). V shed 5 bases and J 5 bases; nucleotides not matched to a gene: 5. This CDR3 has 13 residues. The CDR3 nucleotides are TGTGCCAGCAGCACAACACAGGGGACTGAAGCTTTCTTT. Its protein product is CASSTTQGTEAFF.

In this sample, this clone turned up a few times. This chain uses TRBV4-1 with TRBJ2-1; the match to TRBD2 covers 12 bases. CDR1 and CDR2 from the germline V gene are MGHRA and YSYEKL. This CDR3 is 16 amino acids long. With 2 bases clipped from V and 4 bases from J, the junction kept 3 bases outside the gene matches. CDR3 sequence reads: CASSQPTSGGYNEQFF. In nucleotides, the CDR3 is TGCGCCAGCAGCCAACCGACTAGCGGGGGTTACAATGAGCAGTTCTTC.